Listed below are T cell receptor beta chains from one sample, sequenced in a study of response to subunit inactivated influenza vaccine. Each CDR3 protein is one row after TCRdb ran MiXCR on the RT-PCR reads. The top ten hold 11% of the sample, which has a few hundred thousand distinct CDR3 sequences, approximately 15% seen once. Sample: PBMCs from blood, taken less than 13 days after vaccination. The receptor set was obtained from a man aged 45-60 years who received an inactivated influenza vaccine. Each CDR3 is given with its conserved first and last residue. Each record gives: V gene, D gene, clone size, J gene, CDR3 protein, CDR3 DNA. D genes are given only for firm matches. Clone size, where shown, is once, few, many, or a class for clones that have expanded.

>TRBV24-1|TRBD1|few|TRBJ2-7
CATSDRGISYEQYF
TGTGCCACCAGTGACAGGGGGATCTCCTACGAGCAGTACTTC
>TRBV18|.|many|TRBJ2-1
CASSPRTQGNEQFF
TGTGCCAGCTCACCACGAACCCAGGGGAATGAGCAGTTCTTC
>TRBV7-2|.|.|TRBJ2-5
CASSSKLGQSFRETQYF
TGTGCCAGCAGCTCGAAGTTGGGGCAGAGTTTTAGAGAGACCCAGTACTTC
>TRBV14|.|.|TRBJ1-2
CASSPSHGYTF
TGTGCCAGCAGCCCGTCTCATGGCTACACCTTC
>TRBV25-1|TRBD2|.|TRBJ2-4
CASSGSGKVAKNIQYF
TGTGCCAGCAGTGGTAGCGGGAAGGTGGCCAAAAACATTCAGTACTTC
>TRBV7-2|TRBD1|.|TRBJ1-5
CASSSRDRGLGQPQHF
TGTGCCAGCAGCAGCCGGGACAGGGGGCTAGGTCAGCCCCAGCATTTT
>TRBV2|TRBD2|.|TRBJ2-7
CASSSRGGQYEQYF
TGTGCCAGCAGCTCTCGGGGGGGACAATACGAGCAGTACTTC
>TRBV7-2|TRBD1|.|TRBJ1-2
CASSLGPGQLYGYTF
TGTGCCAGCAGCTTAGGCCCGGGACAGCTCTATGGCTACACCTTC
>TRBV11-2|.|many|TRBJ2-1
CASSAKREGGAFYNEQFF
TGTGCCAGCAGCGCCAAGAGGGAGGGGGGAGCTTTCTACAATGAGCAGTTCTTC
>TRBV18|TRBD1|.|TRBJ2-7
CASSPGTDFYEQYF
TGTGCCAGCTCACCAGGGACAGATTTTTACGAGCAGTACTTC
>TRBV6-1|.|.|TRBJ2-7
CASRVQGKVSYEQYF
TGTGCCAGCAGGGTACAGGGAAAGGTATCCTACGAGCAGTACTTC
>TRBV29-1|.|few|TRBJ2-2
CSVAGVSNTGELFF
TGCAGCGTTGCCGGGGTGTCGAACACCGGGGAGCTGTTTTTT
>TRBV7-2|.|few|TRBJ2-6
CASSEWVRSGANVLTF
TGTGCCAGCAGTGAATGGGTCCGGTCAGGGGCCAACGTCCTGACTTTC
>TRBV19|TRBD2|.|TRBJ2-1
CASSEPGGLLLYNEQFF
TGTGCCAGTAGTGAACCGGGGGGACTCCTGCTCTACAATGAGCAGTTCTTC
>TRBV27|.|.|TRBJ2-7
CASRTVGDATYEQYF
TGTGCCAGCAGGACGGTGGGGGACGCCACCTACGAGCAGTACTTC
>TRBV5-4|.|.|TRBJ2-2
CASSLGLLDRNTGELFF
TGTGCCAGCAGCTTGGGCCTCCTTGATCGGAACACCGGGGAGCTGTTTTTT
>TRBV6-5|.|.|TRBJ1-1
CASSYSTGLNTEAFF
TGTGCCAGCAGTTACTCGACAGGATTGAACACTGAAGCTTTCTTT
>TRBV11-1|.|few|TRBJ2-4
CASSLGGGQNIQYF
TGTGCCAGCAGCTTAGGAGGCGGCCAAAACATTCAGTACTTC
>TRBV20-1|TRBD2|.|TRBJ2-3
CSAIRASGNGADTQYF
TGCAGTGCGATCCGGGCTAGCGGGAACGGGGCAGATACGCAGTATTTT
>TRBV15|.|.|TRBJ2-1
CATNDQYEQFF
TGTGCCACCAATGACCAGTATGAGCAGTTCTTC
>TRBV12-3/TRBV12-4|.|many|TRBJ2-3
CASSLEVGGRGDTQYF
TGTGCCAGCAGTTTAGAGGTGGGGGGGCGCGGAGATACGCAGTATTTT
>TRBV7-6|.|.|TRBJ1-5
CASSLVAGKNQPQHF
TGTGCCAGCAGCTTAGTAGCGGGGAAAAATCAGCCCCAGCATTTT
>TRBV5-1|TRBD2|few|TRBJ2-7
CASSYWTSGRARNEQYF
TGCGCCAGCAGCTACTGGACTAGCGGGAGGGCCAGGAACGAGCAGTACTTC
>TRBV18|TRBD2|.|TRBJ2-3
CASSRRTSGRALGTDTQYF
TGTGCCAGCTCTCGGAGGACTAGCGGAAGGGCTTTAGGCACAGATACGCAGTATTTT
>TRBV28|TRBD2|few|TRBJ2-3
CASSFLAGGIQDTQYF
TGTGCCAGCAGTTTTTTAGCGGGAGGGATTCAGGATACGCAGTATTTT
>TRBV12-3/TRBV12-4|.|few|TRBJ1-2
CASSLPLARGYGYTF
TGTGCCAGCAGTTTACCACTAGCCAGGGGATATGGCTACACCTTC
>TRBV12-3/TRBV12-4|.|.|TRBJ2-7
CASSFRRLNEQYF
TGTGCCAGCAGTTTTCGCCGGCTGAACGAGCAGTACTTC
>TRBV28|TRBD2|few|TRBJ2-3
CASSLRRESDTQYF
TGTGCCAGCAGTTTGCGGCGGGAGTCAGATACGCAGTATTTT
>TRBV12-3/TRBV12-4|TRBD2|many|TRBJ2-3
CASRSASSSGYIDTQYF
TGTGCCAGCAGATCCGCATCCTCTAGCGGGTATATAGATACGCAGTATTTT
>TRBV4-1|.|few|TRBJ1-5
CASSQSTTNQPQHF
TGCGCCAGCAGCCAGTCAACAACCAATCAGCCCCAGCATTTT
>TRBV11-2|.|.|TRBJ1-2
CASSLRGTLVDGYTF
TGTGCCAGCAGCTTACGCGGGACGCTGGTGGATGGCTACACCTTC
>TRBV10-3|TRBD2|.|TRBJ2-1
CAISELAGTSGSYNEQFF
TGTGCCATCAGTGAGTTGGCCGGGACTAGCGGGAGTTACAATGAGCAGTTCTTC
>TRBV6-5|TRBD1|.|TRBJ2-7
CASSYERQGLYEQYF
TGTGCCAGCAGTTACGAGAGACAGGGCCTCTACGAGCAGTACTTC
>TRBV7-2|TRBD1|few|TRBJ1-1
CASLKGTGNTEAFF
TGTGCCAGCCTCAAGGGGACAGGGAACACTGAAGCTTTCTTT
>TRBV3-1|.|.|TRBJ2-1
CASSQIDQQFF
TGTGCCAGCAGCCAAATCGATCAGCAGTTCTTC
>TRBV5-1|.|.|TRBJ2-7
CASSLAWGRGGEQYF
TGCGCCAGCAGCTTGGCCTGGGGCAGGGGAGGAGAGCAGTACTTC
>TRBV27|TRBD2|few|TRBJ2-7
CASSSGTSGRSSGEQYF
TGTGCCAGCAGTTCCGGGACTAGCGGGAGAAGCAGCGGCGAGCAGTACTTC
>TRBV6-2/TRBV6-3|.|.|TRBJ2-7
CASSYSGVYYEQYF
TGTGCCAGCAGTTACTCGGGTGTTTATTACGAGCAGTACTTC
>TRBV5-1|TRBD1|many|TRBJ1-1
CASSSNRGGSGEAFF
TGCGCCAGCAGCTCCAACAGGGGAGGATCGGGGGAGGCTTTCTTT
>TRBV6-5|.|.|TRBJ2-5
CASSYSVVGAQTQYF
TGTGCCAGCAGTTACTCGGTGGTGGGAGCTCAGACCCAGTACTTC
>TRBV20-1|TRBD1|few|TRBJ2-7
CSARVPGTGAYEQYF
TGCAGTGCTAGAGTTCCTGGGACAGGCGCCTACGAGCAGTACTTC
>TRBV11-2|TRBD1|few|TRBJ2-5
CASSLTGGKETQYF
TGTGCCAGCAGCCTAACAGGGGGCAAAGAGACCCAGTACTTC
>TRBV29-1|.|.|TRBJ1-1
CSVYQGLGTEAFF
TGCAGCGTTTACCAGGGGCTTGGCACTGAAGCTTTCTTT
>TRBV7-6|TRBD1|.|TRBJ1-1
CASSFGPDRRNTEAFF
TGTGCCAGCAGCTTCGGACCGGACAGGCGGAACACTGAAGCTTTCTTT
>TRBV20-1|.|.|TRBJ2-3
CSARDLLVDVNTQYF
TGCAGTGCTAGAGATCTCTTGGTGGACGTGAATACGCAGTATTTT